These 29 T cell receptor beta chains were sequenced from one sample in a study of T-cell reconstitution after alpha-beta-depleted transplantation in children. The TCRbeta library incorporated unique molecular identifiers. A single record per CDR3 protein comes from TCRdb applying MiXCR to the PCR reads. The sample holds around 370,000 distinct CDR3 sequences, about a tenth seen once. The material sequenced was PBMCs from the stem cell graft donor, taken from the stem cell graft. The origin of the receptors is a human donor who donated a stem cell graft to a child with acute lymphoblastic leukemia.

This clonotype has more than one count but fewer than ten. The rearrangement uses TRBV21-1 and TRBJ2-5; the table's D call TRBD1 went unverified against the DNA. TRBV21-1 is reported as a pseudogene. This CDR3 comprises 17 residues. DNA for the CDR3: TGTGCCAGCAGCAAGTGGGTAGGGCAGGGGGTACAAGAGACCCAGTACTTC. It encodes CASSKWVGQGVQETQYF.

CDR3 nucleotides: TGCGCCAGCAGCTTAGGGACTAGCGGGGCCACAGATACGCAGTATTTT. Its protein is CASSLGTSGATDTQYF. The rearrangement uses TRBV5-1 and TRBJ2-3; 13 positions match TRBD2. V lost 2 bases to trimming and J lost 2 bases; unmatched junction nucleotides: 2. This CDR3 spans 16 amino acids. Looked up from germline, CDR1 is SGHRS and CDR2 is YFSETQ.

At least ten counts were recorded for this clonotype. J is TRBJ1-6 and V is TRBV7-3, with no clear D. From germline, CDR1 is SGHTA and CDR2 FQGTGA. CDR3 length: 13 amino acids. The V end lost 2 bases, the J end lost 4 bases, and 3 bases lay between the germline ends. The CDR3 DNA reads TGTGCCAGCAGCTTAGATTATAATTCACCCCTCCACTTT. This translates into CASSLDYNSPLHF.

In this sample, this clonotype turned up a few times. V usage is TRBV7-2 and J usage is TRBJ2-1, with 9 bases that match TRBD2. Germline V lookup: CDR1 SGHTA, CDR2 FQGNSA. The CDR3 has 14 amino acids. V was clipped by 3 bases and J by 9 bases; unmatched bases: 6. The CDR3 region is CASSFKIAGAEQFF. The CDR3, as DNA: TGTGCCAGCAGCTTCAAGATAGCGGGAGCTGAGCAGTTCTTC.

This chain connects TRBV28 to TRBJ2-7; 11 bases line up with TRBD2. The V and J ends lost 5 bases and 8 bases, in that order; junction bases with no gene match: 20. From germline, CDR1 is MDHEN and CDR2 SYDVKM. The CDR3 loop spans 18 amino acids. This CDR3 is CASSVGLAGGVGEYQQYF. The CDR3 coding sequence is TGTGCCAGCAGTGTAGGGCTAGCGGGAGGAGTGGGAGAGTACCAGCAGTACTTC.

This clonotype has only a few counts. V and J are TRBV4-1 and TRBJ2-7; 7 bases are a match to TRBD1. Germline V gives CDR1 MGHRA, CDR2 YSYEKL. This CDR3 spans 15 amino acids. V trimming: 4 bases; J trimming: 3 bases; junction bases outside the gene matches: 9. Here the CDR3 DNA reads TGCGCCAGCAGCCGAAACCGGGACAGCAACTACGAGCAGTACTTC. It is translated as CASSRNRDSNYEQYF.

This clonotype was seen many times. The chain links TRBV4-1 to TRBJ2-3; TRBD2 matches 15 bases. V shed 4 bases and J 4 bases; nucleotides not matched to a gene: 15. Germline CDR1 and CDR2: MGHRA and YSYEKL. The CDR3 length is 20 residues. DNA for the CDR3: TGCGCCAGCAGCCCGGGGACTAGCGGGAGGATTTCCACAGGTGCAGATACGCAGTATTTT. This encodes CASSPGTSGRISTGADTQYF.

There are a few counts of this clonotype. V is TRBV5-8 and J is TRBJ2-1; 10 nucleotides line up with TRBD2. V was pared by 4 bases and J by 3 bases, with 10 bases of the junction left unmatched. Germline V gene sequence: CDR1 SGHTS, CDR2 YDEGEE. The CDR3 is made up of 17 amino acids. The CDR3 sequence is CASSTGLAAHVYNEQFF. For the CDR3, the DNA is TGTGCCAGCAGCACCGGACTAGCGGCTCATGTCTACAATGAGCAGTTCTTC.

The CDR3 sequence: CASSLGLAELEQFF. The DNA for the CDR3 is TGCGCCAGCAGCCTGGGACTAGCGGAACTTGAGCAGTTCTTC. This rearrangement joins TRBV5-1 to TRBJ2-1; 11 bases match TRBD2. Unmatched junction bases numbered 6, after V lost 4 bases and J lost 9 bases. This CDR3 comprises 14 residues. In germline, CDR1 is SGHRS, CDR2 YFSETQ. The variable domain in full, with the rest retrieved from reference TRBV5-1 and TRBJ2-1, is KAGVTQTPRYLIKTRGQQVTLSCSPISGHRSVSWYQQTPGQGLQFLFEYFSETQRNKGNFPGRFSGRQFSNSRSEMNVSTLELGDSALYLCASSLGLAELEQFFGPGTRLTVL.

This clonotype was recorded many times. This chain connects TRBV4-3 to TRBJ2-7; D is ambiguous. Germline V CDR1 and CDR2: LGHNA, YSLEER. V was shortened by 0 bases and J by 4 bases, with 7 bases between the two germline ends. The length of the CDR3 is 13 residues. CDR3 sequence: CASSQEGGYEQYF. For the CDR3, the DNA is TGCGCCAGCAGCCAAGAGGGCGGTTACGAGCAGTACTTC.

In this sample, this clonotype turned up a few times. The chain is built from TRBV27 and TRBJ2-7; 9 bases align to TRBD2. Per germline, CDR1 MNHEY and CDR2 SMNVEV (reference sequence). This CDR3 contains 14 residues. Germline trimming cut 5 bases from V and 4 bases from J; bases unmatched to any gene: 6. The CDR3 sequence: CASSTGTSKYEQYF. The CDR3 DNA is TGTGCCAGCAGTACCGGGACTAGCAAATACGAGCAGTACTTC.

The chain couples TRBV28 to TRBJ2-1; 7 bases are shared with TRBD1. J gave up 0 bases and V 2 bases, and 7 bases lay outside the gene matches. Germline V gene data show CDR1 as MDHEN and CDR2 as SYDVKM. This CDR3 has 17 residues. The CDR3 is CASSLSFGTVSYNEQFF. For the CDR3, the DNA is TGTGCCAGCAGTTTAAGTTTTGGGACAGTCTCCTACAATGAGCAGTTCTTC.

This clonotype was seen a handful of times. The CDR3 protein is CASSPRGWGGKTDTQYF. The CDR3 bases are TGTGCCAGCAGCCCCCGGGGGTGGGGGGGGAAAACAGATACGCAGTATTTT. V is TRBV7-2 and J is TRBJ2-3, with 7 bases that match TRBD2. From germline, CDR1 is SGHTA and CDR2 FQGNSA. The junction had 14 bases not matched to a gene; V was cut back by 5 bases and J by 3 bases. The CDR3 extends over 17 amino acids.

This clonotype has at least ten counts. The chain uses TRBV12-3 or TRBV12-4 and TRBJ2-3; D may be TRBD2 (7 bases). V gave up 3 bases and J gave up 7 bases, with 20 bases separating them. The CDR3 runs 16 residues. For the CDR3, the DNA is TGTGCCAGCAGTTTTTCCCTAGGGGGAGGGCCTAATACGCAGTATTTT. This sequence encodes CASSFSLGGGPNTQYF.

This clonotype has a handful of counts. The chain couples TRBV20-1 to TRBJ2-7; D assignment may be TRBD1 or TRBD2 (5 bases each). The CDR3 has 15 amino acids. The V end was cut by 1 base, the J end by 3 bases, with 16 bases between. In germline, CDR1 is DFQATT, CDR2 SNEGSKA (reference sequence). The CDR3: CSARGLQQEDYEQYF. The CDR3 bases are TGCAGTGCTAGAGGTCTTCAACAGGAGGACTACGAGCAGTACTTC.

The chain couples TRBV28 to TRBJ2-7; D is uncertain. CDR1 MDHEN and CDR2 SYDVKM come from the germline V gene. Trimming left V 3 bases short and J 0 bases short, with 12 bases between. The CDR3 totals 15 residues. CDR3 DNA sequence: TGTGCCAGCAGTTTTTCCGGAAAGAGCTCCTACGAGCAGTACTTC. Translated: CASSFSGKSSYEQYF.

This clonotype appeared a few times. A junction end diverges from the germline sequence, so it may reflect a read error. The chain is built from TRBV7-7 and TRBJ2-5; 9 bases agree with TRBD2. CDR1 is SSHAT, CDR2 FNYEAQ, per germline (reference sequence). The CDR3 is 17 residues long. CDR3 in amino acids: CASSLVPLAGRQETQYF. In DNA, the CDR3 is TGTGCTAGCAGCTTAGTCCCGCTAGCGGGACGCCAAGAGACCCAGTACTTC.

This clonotype was counted many times. This chain links TRBV2 with TRBJ2-1, with no clear D. The germline V and J ends were trimmed by 7 bases and 4 bases, with 14 bases remaining between them. CDR1 is SNHLY and CDR2 is FYNNEI in the germline V gene. This CDR3 contains 14 residues. This CDR3 reads CASKFELAYNEQFF. Here the CDR3 DNA reads TGTGCCAGCAAGTTCGAACTGGCATACAATGAGCAGTTCTTC.

This clonotype has a count of ten or more. The chain carries TRBV9 and TRBJ1-5, with D possibly being TRBD1 (5 bases). Germline V gene lookup returns CDR1 SGDLS and CDR2 YYNGEE. The CDR3 loop spans 15 amino acids. Trimming cost V 3 bases and J 0 bases, with 10 bases left between them. The CDR3: CASSGDGGSNQPQHF. CDR3 DNA: TGTGCCAGCAGCGGAGACGGGGGTAGCAATCAGCCCCAGCATTTT.

There are a few counts of this clonotype. This chain joins TRBV5-1 and TRBJ2-5; perhaps TRBD1 as D (6 bases). Per the germline V gene, CDR1 is SGHRS and CDR2 is YFSETQ. V was shortened by 4 bases and J by 2 bases, with 18 bases between the two germline ends. CDR3 length: 16 residues. CDR3 nucleotides: TGCGCCAGCAGCCGAAGGGCAGGGGCGTCACAAGAGACCCAGTACTTC. Amino acids: CASSRRAGASQETQYF.

This clonotype was picked up a small number of times. This sequence joins TRBV7-9 and TRBJ2-4; D is unresolved. CDR3 size: 14 residues. The germline V and J ends were trimmed by 5 bases and 3 bases, with 11 bases remaining between them. CDR1 and CDR2 from the germline V gene are SEHNR and FQNEAQ (reference sequence). The CDR3 here is CASSRVTSKNIQYF. CDR3 nucleotide sequence: TGTGCCAGCAGCCGGGTTACAAGCAAAAACATTCAGTACTTC. Variable domain in full (rest from reference TRBV7-9 and TRBJ2-4): DTGVSQNPRHKITKRGQNVTFRCDPISEHNRLYWYRQTLGQGPEFLTYFQNEAQLEKSRLLSDRFSAERPKGSFSTLEIQRTEQGDSAMYLCASSRVTSKNIQYFGAGTRLSVL.

This clonotype was detected a few times. The chain joins TRBV6-1 to TRBJ2-7; 8 nucleotides match TRBD1. The CDR3 has 15 amino acids. The ends lost 5 bases at V and 0 bases at J; junction bases unmatched: 6. Germline CDR1 reads MNHNS; CDR2 reads SASEGT. CDR3 DNA sequence: TGTGCCAGCAGTACACGGACAGGGCACTCCTACGAGCAGTACTTC. Encoded protein: CASSTRTGHSYEQYF.

This clonotype showed up just a few times. J is TRBJ2-7 and V is TRBV28; maybe TRBD2 (5 bases). The CDR3 length is 17 residues. Germline V gene lookup returns CDR1 MDHEN and CDR2 SYDVKM. The ends were cut back, 4 bases at V and 0 bases at J, with 19 bases in the middle. In DNA, the CDR3 is TGTGCCAGCAGTTCCCCTTCCGGACTCATTAGCTCCTACGAGCAGTACTTC. It encodes CASSSPSGLISSYEQYF.

This clonotype was seen more than once but under ten times. This sequence joins TRBV7-2 and TRBJ1-6, with a tentative D call TRBD1 (6 bases). Between the trimmed V and J ends, which lost 1 base and 7 bases, there was a span of 11 bases. The CDR3 loop spans 15 amino acids. Germline CDR1 SGHTA, CDR2 FQGNSA. The CDR3 DNA follows: TGTGCCAGCAGCTTAGATCCGGGGGCGAATTCACCCCTCCACTTT. As protein: CASSLDPGANSPLHF.

This clonotype was counted a few times. The rearrangement joins TRBV6-5 to TRBJ2-1; 11 nucleotides line up with TRBD2. The CDR3 length is 15 residues. After removal of 4 bases from V and 5 bases from J, the junction contained 4 bases not matched to a gene. Germline V gene sequence: CDR1 MNHEY, CDR2 SVGAGI. The CDR3 DNA is TGTGCCAGCAGTTTGCGACTAGCGGGACACAATGAGCAGTTCTTC. The encoded protein is CASSLRLAGHNEQFF.

This clonotype occurred a few times. The V call is TRBV7-2, the J call TRBJ2-4, with no clear D. This CDR3 is 16 amino acids long. The V end lost 1 base, the J end lost 2 bases, and 12 bases lay between the germline ends. Germline V gene lookup returns CDR1 SGHTA and CDR2 FQGNSA. CDR3: CASSLEIFTSKNIQYF. CDR3 DNA: TGTGCCAGCAGCTTAGAGATCTTCACCTCCAAAAACATTCAGTACTTC. The variable domain in full, with the rest retrieved from reference TRBV7-2 and TRBJ2-4, is GAGVSQSPSNKVTEKGKDVELRCDPISGHTALYWYRQSLGQGLEFLIYFQGNSAPDKSGLPSDRFSAERTGGSVSTLTIQRTQQEDSAVYLCASSLEIFTSKNIQYFGAGTRLSVL.

This clonotype was observed at least ten times. This rearrangement joins TRBV12-3 or TRBV12-4 to TRBJ2-7, with 10 bases aligning to TRBD1. The length of the CDR3 is 14 residues. After removal of 5 bases from V and 4 bases from J, the junction contained 5 bases not matched to a gene. The CDR3 here is CASSIGQGVYEQYF. In nucleotides, the CDR3 is TGTGCCAGCAGTATAGGACAGGGGGTTTACGAGCAGTACTTC.

The rearrangement links TRBV29-1 to TRBJ1-4; D gene ambiguous. V was cut by 4 bases and J by 5 bases, with 11 bases left in between. The CDR3 covers 13 residues. CDR1 and CDR2 (germline): SQVTM, ANQGSEA. The DNA for the CDR3 is TGCAGCGTTGTGCGGTCGGCAAATGAAAAACTGTTTTTT. Protein: CSVVRSANEKLFF. The full variable domain, with the rest looked up from reference TRBV29-1 and TRBJ1-4, is SAVISQKPSRDICQRGTSLTIQCQVDSQVTMMFWYRQQPGQSLTLIATANQGSEATYESGFVIDKFPISRPNLTFSTLTVSNMSPEDSSIYLCSVVRSANEKLFFGSGTQLSVL.

This clonotype occurred many times. CDR3 coding DNA: TGCGCCAGCAGCTTGTCATTCGCGGGGACTACGCCTTACGAGCAGTACTTC. Protein sequence: CASSLSFAGTTPYEQYF. The chain has TRBV5-1 and TRBJ2-7; 7 bases map to TRBD2. V was clipped by 1 base and J by 4 bases; unmatched bases: 14. There are 17 residues in the CDR3. Germline V gene sequence: CDR1 SGHRS, CDR2 YFSETQ. Complete variable domain (other parts from reference TRBV5-1 and TRBJ2-7): KAGVTQTPRYLIKTRGQQVTLSCSPISGHRSVSWYQQTPGQGLQFLFEYFSETQRNKGNFPGRFSGRQFSNSRSEMNVSTLELGDSALYLCASSLSFAGTTPYEQYFGPGTRLTVT.